These T cell receptor beta chains were read from a single sample in a study of a mutant IDH1 vaccine in newly diagnosed glioma. The antigens these receptors bind are not known. TCRdb's table, derived via immunoSEQ multiplex PCR, lists solely in-frame clones and lacks some. The table shows roughly 34,000 clones, with around 87% occurring only once. The sequenced sample was PBMCs, obtained from a glioma patient whose treatment included an IDH1 peptide vaccine. The origin of the receptors is a woman aged 30 to 39 with glioma. CDR3s include the opening cysteine and the closing phenylalanine or tryptophan. Rows give clone size only sometimes, using once, few, many, or a class for an expanded clone.

CDR3 protein: CASSAGQGPGSPLHF
V gene: TRBV5-4
clone size: NA

CDR3 protein: CASSAGGASTGELFF
V gene: TRBV6-4
clone size: NA

CDR3 protein: CASSYSRGMETQYF
V gene: TRBV6-5
clone size: NA

CDR3 protein: CASSLGGYQNTEAFF
V gene: TRBV13
clone size: NA

CDR3 protein: CASSLEVRTSPPGELFF
V gene: TRBV5-4
clone size: NA

CDR3 protein: CAWSIWDRGPEQYF
V gene: TRBV30
clone size: medium-sized

CDR3 protein: CASSEGQSYGYTF
V gene: TRBV13
clone size: NA

CDR3 protein: CASSSFGDLYEQYF
V gene: TRBV6-5
clone size: NA

CDR3 protein: CASSYDWRGGLETQYF
V gene: TRBV6-6
clone size: NA

CDR3 protein: CASSEAVGFGIRSPLHF
V gene: TRBV6-1
clone size: NA

CDR3 protein: CASSFTGGNSPLHF
V gene: TRBV5-1
clone size: NA

CDR3 protein: CASSQGDRGQDTQYF
V gene: TRBV4-2
clone size: few

CDR3 protein: CASSDSGGADYNEQFF
V gene: TRBV6-4
clone size: few

CDR3 protein: CASSFSGADTDTQYF
V gene: TRBV7-2
clone size: once

CDR3 protein: CASSRAGALITYEQYF
V gene: TRBV14
clone size: NA

CDR3 protein: CASSPTRSLEQYF
V gene: TRBV14
clone size: NA

CDR3 protein: CAGGGGQLMDTGELFF
V gene: TRBV10-3
clone size: once

CDR3 protein: CASSSGLVAGELFF
V gene: TRBV5-1
clone size: NA

CDR3 protein: CASRGQGRTFF
V gene: TRBV6-4
clone size: NA

CDR3 protein: CSAGGLNTGELFF
V gene: TRBV29-1
clone size: NA

CDR3 protein: CASSSSYEQYF
V gene: TRBV11-2
clone size: few

CDR3 protein: CASSVEGKDTQYF
V gene: TRBV9
clone size: NA

CDR3 protein: CARPPPDREASALYGYTF
V gene: TRBV14
clone size: once

CDR3 protein: CASSRTTGGDSYEQYF
V gene: TRBV5-1
clone size: NA

CDR3 protein: CASSGDGYTF
V gene: TRBV18
clone size: NA

CDR3 protein: CASSIPGSTDTQYF
V gene: TRBV19
clone size: NA

CDR3 protein: CASTITGDSNQPQHF
V gene: TRBV2
clone size: NA

CDR3 protein: CASTLGDIQYF
V gene: TRBV5-4
clone size: NA

CDR3 protein: CASSRTGVNFAFF
V gene: TRBV5-6
clone size: NA

CDR3 protein: CASSRASGVADTQYF
V gene: TRBV6-5
clone size: NA

CDR3 protein: CASSPRPGETQYF
V gene: TRBV18
clone size: NA

CDR3 protein: CASSRRDGNSPLHF
V gene: TRBV7-9
clone size: NA

CDR3 protein: CASSPGGLDSNQPQHF
V gene: TRBV5-1
clone size: NA

CDR3 protein: CASSLAGVAEAFF
V gene: TRBV7-9
clone size: NA

CDR3 protein: CASTKDGILKNIQYF
V gene: TRBV5-1
clone size: NA

CDR3 protein: CASSLVEGRINEKLFF
V gene: TRBV5-1
clone size: once

CDR3 protein: CASSWAPGGNPYEQYF
V gene: TRBV5-1
clone size: NA

CDR3 protein: CASSLLGLTDTQYF
V gene: TRBV4-3
clone size: NA

CDR3 protein: CASSGRGATQYF
V gene: TRBV2
clone size: NA

CDR3 protein: CASTRQGGEKLFF
V gene: TRBV19
clone size: NA

CDR3 protein: CASSPHWRDTEAFF
V gene: TRBV4-1
clone size: NA

CDR3 protein: CASSSGALPDTQYF
V gene: TRBV27
clone size: NA